Shown below are 19 T cell receptor beta chains from a single sample sequenced in a study of Graves' ophthalmopathy and Graves' hyperthyroidism. RNA transcripts provided the template for amplifying TCR beta CDR3 regions. Amplification began with first-round RT-PCR using HTBI primers, then second-round multiplex PCR was performed. TCRdb reprocessed the multiplex PCR reads via MiXCR and lists one record per CDR3 protein. The sample consists of over 500,000 distinct CDR3 sequences, 22% of them appearing once. The material sequenced was peripheral blood. These receptors were obtained from a woman in her late teens or twenties with stable Graves' hyperthyroidism. Some clones in this sample may be carry-over from other donors' samples.

This clonotype came up a few times. The rearrangement joins TRBV3-1 to TRBJ1-6, with D unclear. In germline, CDR1 is LGHDT, CDR2 YNNKEL (reference sequence). The ends were cut back, 4 bases at V and 8 bases at J, with 12 bases in the middle. CDR3 size: 14 residues. In DNA form, the CDR3 reads TGTGCCAGCAGCCGCGCCCAAGGAGATTCACCCCTCCACTTT. It encodes CASSRAQGDSPLHF.

The rearrangement joins TRBV12-3 or TRBV12-4 to TRBJ2-7; no definite D call. This CDR3 is built from 15 residues. Trimming pared 1 base from V and 2 bases from J, leaving 12 bases between. This chain's CDR3 is CASSLGAAEAYEQYF. The CDR3 DNA follows: TGTGCCAGCAGTTTAGGGGCCGCGGAAGCCTACGAGCAGTACTTC.

As concerns this clonotype: The CDR3 ends on some other residue instead of the conserved phenylalanine or tryptophan, so this is likely a read error. The chain joins TRBV28 to TRBJ2-7; D remains ambiguous. Trimming stripped 7 bases from V and 4 bases from J, with 29 bases between. CDR1 MDHEN and CDR2 SYDVKM come from the germline V gene. There are 18 residues in the CDR3. In DNA form, the CDR3 reads TGTGCCAGCACCACCTCCGATGAGGTCGGATCTTATCTATACGAGCAGTACTAC. It translates to CASTTSDEVGSYLYEQYY.

This clonotype has ten or more counts. The CDR3, as DNA: TGTGCCAGCAAGGGAAGCCCCTATAATTCACCCCTCCACTTT. This gives the protein CASKGSPYNSPLHF. V and J are TRBV12-3 or TRBV12-4 and TRBJ1-6, with D unclear. This CDR3 contains 14 residues. Between the trimmed V and J ends, which lost 7 bases and 2 bases, there was a span of 9 bases.

This clonotype showed up many times. CDR3 DNA sequence: TGTGCCAGCCAGGACAGGGGCTACGAGCAGTACTTC. It specifies CASQDRGYEQYF. This chain joins TRBV7-2 and TRBJ2-7; TRBD1 aligns across 9 bases. J was trimmed by 3 bases and V by 8 bases; bases with no gene match: 2. Germline CDR1 reads SGHTA; CDR2 reads FQGNSA. This CDR3 comprises 12 residues.

This clonotype was counted many times. This CDR3 reads CASSLAGGGGFYEQYF. The CDR3 bases are TGCGCCAGCAGCTTGGCCGGAGGAGGGGGATTCTACGAGCAGTACTTC. The genes are TRBV5-1 and TRBJ2-7, with D perhaps given as TRBD1 or TRBD2 (6 bases each). Deletions cut 0 bases from V and 3 bases from J, with 16 bases between. The CDR3 has 16 amino acids. Germline CDR1 reads SGHRS; CDR2 reads YFSETQ.

This clonotype was recorded many times. The chain uses TRBV6-2 or TRBV6-3 and TRBJ1-1, with D possibly TRBD1 on 6 matching bases. Germline V CDR1 and CDR2: MNHEY, SVGEGT. The CDR3 is made up of 16 amino acids. Between the trimmed V and J ends, which lost 6 bases and 4 bases, there was a span of 21 bases. CDR3 residues: CASRNTGFSGVTEAFF. CDR3 bases: TGTGCCAGCAGAAACACAGGGTTCTCGGGGGTCACTGAAGCTTTCTTT.

CDR3 coding DNA: TGTGCCAGCAGTTACTGGAGGGAGGCTGGCTACACCTTC. Translated, it gives CASSYWREAGYTF. V is TRBV12-3 or TRBV12-4 and J is TRBJ1-2; the D is unclear. CDR3 size: 13 residues. V lost 4 bases to trimming and J lost 7 bases, with 13 bases between them.

This clonotype was recorded many times. The V call is TRBV28, the J call TRBJ1-5; D may be TRBD1 (5 bases). Germline V gene data show CDR1 as MDHEN and CDR2 as SYDVKM. The CDR3 length is 15 residues. Trimming left V 5 bases short and J 2 bases short, with 13 bases between. CDR3 region: CASSLPGRGNQPQHF. CDR3 nucleotide sequence: TGTGCCAGCAGTCTCCCAGGGCGGGGCAATCAGCCCCAGCATTTT.

This clonotype was seen at least ten times. The V call is TRBV28, the J call TRBJ2-7, with 12 bases identical to TRBD1. V trimming: 6 bases; J trimming: 6 bases; junction bases outside the gene matches: 9. Germline V lookup: CDR1 MDHEN, CDR2 SYDVKM. The CDR3 is 15 residues long. The CDR3 DNA reads as TGTGCCAGCAGCTCCCCCGGGACAGGGGGCGGCGAGCAGTACTTC. Translation gives CASSSPGTGGGEQYF.

This chain joins TRBV12-3 or TRBV12-4 and TRBJ1-6; 7 positions match TRBD1. The CDR3 loop spans 16 amino acids. After removal of 1 base from V and 13 bases from J, the junction contained 13 bases not matched to a gene. The chain's CDR3 is CASSLEDDREFFPLHF. The CDR3 coding sequence is TGTGCCAGCAGTTTAGAAGACGACAGGGAATTCTTCCCCCTCCACTTT.

The chain links TRBV6-1 to TRBJ1-2, with 7 positions matching TRBD1. Losses at the gene ends were 10 bases for V and 6 bases for J; bases not matched to a gene: 11. CDR3 size: 13 residues. The germline CDR1 and CDR2 sequences are MNHNS and SASEGT. The CDR3 loop is CATSGQDRNGYTF. DNA of the CDR3: TGTGCCACCTCAGGACAGGACCGAAATGGCTACACCTTC.

This clonotype was recorded a few times. The chain is built from TRBV6-2 or TRBV6-3 and TRBJ2-2; 9 positions match TRBD1. Germline CDR1 MNHEY, CDR2 SVGEGT. The V segment lost 5 bases and the J segment 4 bases; nucleotides outside the gene matches: 8. This CDR3 is built from 16 residues. CDR3 in amino acids: CASSRLVGQGTGELFF. The CDR3 nucleotides read TGTGCCAGCAGTAGGCTCGTGGGACAGGGCACCGGGGAGCTGTTTTTT.

The chain combines TRBV7-9 with TRBJ1-2; D not certain. This CDR3 comprises 13 residues. The V gene lost 1 base and the J gene lost 6 bases, with 9 bases spanning the gap. Germline V gene sequence: CDR1 SEHNR, CDR2 FQNEAQ (reference sequence). CDR3 bases: TGTGCCAGCAGCTTAGGTGCGGTTAATGGCTACACCTTC. Protein product: CASSLGAVNGYTF.

Worth noting for this clonotype: Relative to the germline gene, one junction end is altered; a read error may explain this. V and J are TRBV27 and TRBJ2-7; a possible D gene is TRBD1 (6 bases). The germline V gene has CDR1 MNHEY and CDR2 SMNVEV (reference sequence). There are 14 residues in the CDR3. The CDR3 nucleotides are TGTGCCAGCAGTTGGACAGTGGGGGTCTACGAGCAGTGCTTC. This translates into CASSWTVGVYEQCF.

This chain connects TRBV6-1 to TRBJ2-7; D not resolved. There are 13 residues in the CDR3. Per the germline V gene, CDR1 is MNHNS and CDR2 is SASEGT. V gave up 4 bases and J gave up 7 bases, with 14 bases separating them. The CDR3 coding sequence is TGTGCCAGCAGTGTGGAGAACCTTTGGGAGCAGTACTTC. Translation: CASSVENLWEQYF.

The sample holds a few counts of this clonotype. V is TRBV2 and J is TRBJ2-3; 13 bases match TRBD2. Unmatched junction bases numbered 5, after V lost 6 bases and J lost 5 bases. The CDR3 sequence is 15 residues long. The germline gives CDR1 SNHLY, CDR2 FYNNEI. The CDR3 nucleotides read TGTGCCAGCAGAGGACTAGCGGGGGTTGGAGATACGCAGTATTTT. The encoded protein is CASRGLAGVGDTQYF. Based on the CDR3 plus reference TRBV2 and TRBJ2-3, the full variable domain is EPEVTQTPSHQVTQMGQEVILRCVPISNHLYFYWYRQILGQKVEFLVSFYNNEISEKSEIFDDQFSVERPDGSNFTLKIRSTKLEDSAMYFCASRGLAGVGDTQYFGPGTRLTVL.

In the case of this clonotype: This may arise from a read error, as a much more abundant clone is one base away. The gene calls are TRBV14 and TRBJ1-1; D gene ambiguous. The CDR3 loop spans 14 amino acids. Germline lookup yields CDR1 SGHDN and CDR2 FVKESK. CDR3 nucleotides: TGTGCCAGCAGCCAAGATCTGGTGAACACTGAAGCTTGCTTT. It translates to CASSQDLVNTEACF.

This clonotype has just a few counts. J is TRBJ1-6 and V is TRBV12-3 or TRBV12-4; a possible D gene is TRBD1 (5 bases). This CDR3 spans 16 amino acids. V lost 5 bases, J lost 0 bases, and 11 bases lay in between. In DNA form, the CDR3 reads TGTGCCAGCAGTGGGGGACTTGACTCCTATAATTCACCCCTCCACTTT. Protein sequence: CASSGGLDSYNSPLHF.